Listed below are T cell receptor beta chains from one sample, sequenced in a study of spatial heterogeneity in lung cancer. TCRdb re-analysed the 5' RACE reads in MiXCR, keeping a single row per CDR3 protein. The data contain roughly 46,000 distinct CDR3 sequences, roughly 10% of them singletons. This specimen was PBMCs, taken at follow-up. Receptor source: a male donor with early-stage non-small cell lung cancer. The CDR3 runs from the conserved cysteine through the conserved F or W. A D gene is named only where the DNA matches it firmly. A row's size may be missing; if present it is once, few, many or a size class.

V gene	clone size	J gene	D gene	CDR3 protein	CDR3 DNA
TRBV12-3/TRBV12-4	many	TRBJ1-3	TRBD1	CASSLGTGGFDTIYF	TGTGCCAGCAGTTTAGGCACAGGGGGCTTCGACACCATATATTTT
TRBV19	NA	TRBJ2-1	TRBD2	CASIQLAGNTEQFF	TGTGCCAGTATTCAGCTAGCGGGGAATACTGAGCAGTTCTTC
TRBV12-3/TRBV12-4	few	TRBJ2-5	NA	CASAPLYQETQYF	TGTGCCAGCGCGCCCCTGTACCAAGAGACCCAGTACTTC
TRBV5-6	many	TRBJ1-6	NA	CASSPDGGNSPLHF	TGTGCCAGCAGCCCGGACGGCGGGAATTCACCCCTCCACTTT
TRBV7-2	many	TRBJ2-3	NA	CASSSGPGADTQYF	TGTGCCAGCAGCTCCGGACCTGGGGCAGATACGCAGTATTTT
TRBV7-9	few	TRBJ2-7	NA	CASSLSQSEQYF	TGTGCCAGCAGCTTATCACAATCCGAGCAGTACTTC
TRBV6-5	few	TRBJ2-7	NA	CASSYSTETYEQYF	TGTGCCAGCAGTTACTCGACAGAAACCTACGAGCAGTACTTC
TRBV5-1	few	TRBJ2-1	NA	CASSHRTADNEQFF	TGCGCCAGCAGCCACCGGACAGCCGACAATGAGCAGTTCTTC
TRBV20-1	many	TRBJ1-1	NA	CSARRGGDTEAFF	TGCAGTGCTAGGAGGGGAGGGGACACTGAAGCTTTCTTT
TRBV11-3	NA	TRBJ1-2	NA	CASSLTVNYGYTF	TGTGCCAGCAGCTTAACAGTTAACTATGGCTACACCTTC
TRBV5-1	many	TRBJ2-3	TRBD2	CASSSTSVPTDTQYF	TGCGCCAGCAGCAGTACTAGCGTTCCCACAGATACGCAGTATTTT
TRBV4-2	many	TRBJ1-6	NA	CASSQDNRVENSPLHF	TGTGCCAGCAGCCAAGACAACAGGGTGGAGAATTCACCCCTCCACTTT
TRBV7-2	many	TRBJ2-5	TRBD2	CASSSGLVETQYF	TGTGCCAGCAGCTCCGGACTAGTAGAGACCCAGTACTTC